These 17 T cell receptor beta chains originate from one sample sequenced in a study of blood T cell repertoires in COVID-19. Repertoires were generated with immunoSEQ multiplex PCR, while TCRdb's copy carries only in-frame clones and drops some. Among about 110,000 clones listed, around 80% were seen once. The sample was peripheral blood. These receptors originate from a man older than 75 with COVID-19, enrolled during active disease.

The rearrangement uses TRBV9 and TRBJ2-1; D might be TRBD1 (6 bases). Germline values: CDR1 SGDLS, CDR2 YYNGEE. The CDR3 has 16 residues. The V end was cut by 4 bases, the J end by 0 bases, with 14 bases between. CDR3 bases: TGTGCCAGCAGCCCCACCGGGACATTCTCCTACAATGAGCAGTTCTTC. Amino acids: CASSPTGTFSYNEQFF.

This clone was counted a few times. This chain uses TRBV18 with TRBJ1-2, with D unresolved. The CDR3 is 15 residues long. Trimming cost V 0 bases and J 7 bases, with 15 bases left between them. The germline V gene encodes CDR1 KGHSH and CDR2 LQKENI. CDR3 DNA sequence: TGTGCCAGCTCACCACCGGTCTCCCGGAGGGTTGGCTACACCTTC. This encodes CASSPPVSRRVGYTF. The full variable domain, with the rest looked up from reference TRBV18 and TRBJ1-2, is NAGVMQNPRHLVRRRGQEARLRCSPMKGHSHVYWYRQLPEEGLKFMVYLQKENIIDESGMPKERFSAEFPKEGPSILRIQQVVRGDSAAYFCASSPPVSRRVGYTFGSGTRLTVV.

V and J are TRBV11-3 and TRBJ2-7; TRBD1 aligns across 9 bases. The V gene end was trimmed by 5 bases and the J gene end by 2 bases; junction bases not matched to a gene: 7. The germline V gene encodes CDR1 SGHNT and CDR2 YENEEA. The CDR3 extends over 15 amino acids. This chain's CDR3 is CASSRETGGTYEQYF. As DNA, the CDR3 is TGTGCCAGCAGCCGCGAGACAGGGGGAACCTACGAGCAGTACTTC. Looking up the rest from reference TRBV11-3 and TRBJ2-7 gives the full variable domain: EAGVVQSPRYKIIEKKQPVAFWCNPISGHNTLYWYLQNLGQGPELLIRYENEEAVDDSQLPKDRFSAERLKGVDSTLKIQPAELGDSAVYLCASSRETGGTYEQYFGPGTRLTVT.

This clone was seen only once. This chain links TRBV13 with TRBJ2-7; 9 bases are shared with TRBD2. This CDR3 has 15 amino acids. Germline trimming cut 0 bases from V and 7 bases from J; bases unmatched to any gene: 7. Germline CDR1 reads PRHDT; CDR2 reads FYEKMQ (reference sequence). CDR3: CASSLGPSGTGEQYF. CDR3 DNA sequence: TGTGCCAGCAGCTTAGGTCCTAGCGGGACGGGAGAGCAGTACTTC. The full variable domain, rest sourced from reference TRBV13 and TRBJ2-7, is AAGVIQSPRHLIKEKRETATLKCYPIPRHDTVYWYQQGPGQDPQFLISFYEKMQSDKGSIPDRFSAQQFSDYHSELNMSSLELGDSALYFCASSLGPSGTGEQYFGPGTRLTVT.

The V gene is TRBV3-1 (or the pseudogene TRBV3-2), the J gene TRBJ2-3, with 8 positions matching TRBD1. Germline V gives CDR1 LGHDT, CDR2 YNNKEL (reference sequence). This CDR3 contains 15 residues. J gave up 2 bases and V 4 bases, and 5 bases lay outside the gene matches. The CDR3 loop is CASSLGQATTDTQYF. DNA of the CDR3: TGTGCCAGCAGCCTGGGACAGGCGACCACAGATACGCAGTATTTT.

CDR3: CASSPPGRVDQPQHF. The CDR3 bases are TGTGCCAGCAGTCCCCCCGGCAGGGTCGATCAGCCCCAGCATTTT. The chain is built from TRBV6-5 and TRBJ1-5; possible D gene TRBD1, 5 bases. Germline-derived CDR1 and CDR2 are MNHEY and SVGAGI. V dropped 5 bases and J dropped 5 bases, with 16 bases sitting between them. The CDR3 runs 15 residues.

The J gene is TRBJ2-3, the V gene TRBV2; possibly TRBD2 for D (5 bases). Between the trimmed V and J ends, which lost 2 bases and 2 bases, there was a span of 8 bases. This CDR3 has 14 amino acids. Germline-derived CDR1 and CDR2 are SNHLY and FYNNEI. CDR3 residues: CASSERRFTDTQYF. DNA of the CDR3: TGTGCCAGCAGTGAAAGGAGGTTCACAGATACGCAGTATTTT.

V usage is TRBV18 and J usage is TRBJ1-1, with D perhaps TRBD1 (5 bases). Germline V gives CDR1 KGHSH, CDR2 LQKENI. CDR3 length equals 15 residues. Trimming stripped 0 bases from V and 5 bases from J, with 13 bases between. CDR3 loop: CASSPPGRDWTEAFF. CDR3 sequence (DNA): TGTGCCAGCTCACCACCGGGCAGGGATTGGACTGAAGCTTTCTTT. The variable domain in full, completed from reference TRBV18 and TRBJ1-1, reads NAGVMQNPRHLVRRRGQEARLRCSPMKGHSHVYWYRQLPEEGLKFMVYLQKENIIDESGMPKERFSAEFPKEGPSILRIQQVVRGDSAAYFCASSPPGRDWTEAFFGQGTRLTVV.

The V call is TRBV4-3, the J call TRBJ1-2; TRBD1 is a possible D gene (6 bases). The CDR3 sequence is 14 residues long. Germline V gene lookup returns CDR1 LGHNA and CDR2 YSLEER. V dropped 0 bases and J dropped 2 bases, with 7 bases sitting between them. The DNA of the CDR3 is TGCGCCAGCAGCCAAGATCAGGGGAACTATGGCTACACCTTC. It codes for CASSQDQGNYGYTF.

In this sample, this clone turned up once. V usage is TRBV18 and J usage is TRBJ1-4; 9 nucleotides align to TRBD1. The CDR3 covers 14 residues. V was pared by 0 bases and J by 12 bases, with 5 bases of the junction left unmatched. Germline V CDR1 and CDR2: KGHSH, LQKENI. Here the CDR3 DNA reads TGTGCCAGCTCACCACCCGGGACAGGGACCGAACTGTTTTTT. Its protein product is CASSPPGTGTELFF.

The chain carries TRBV10-2 and TRBJ2-5; D is possibly TRBD1 (5 bases). Between the trimmed V and J ends, which lost 2 bases and 2 bases, there was a span of 9 bases. This CDR3 contains 14 residues. Germline assignment: CDR1 WSHSY and CDR2 SAAADI. The CDR3 sequence: CASSEHRRQETQYF. CDR3 DNA: TGCGCCAGCAGTGAGCACAGGCGACAAGAGACCCAGTACTTC.

Only one count was recorded for this clone. This chain joins TRBV9 and TRBJ1-4, with 11 bases matching TRBD1. Trimming cost V 0 bases and J 5 bases; bases outside gene matches: 9. The CDR3 is made up of 18 amino acids. Germline CDR1 SGDLS, CDR2 YYNGEE. The CDR3 here is CASSVGAGQGVWNEKLFF. DNA for the CDR3: TGTGCCAGCAGCGTAGGCGCGGGACAGGGGGTATGGAATGAAAAACTGTTTTTT.

The gene calls are TRBV25-1 and TRBJ2-2; D is ambiguous. Germline assignment: CDR1 MGHDK and CDR2 SYGVNS. The CDR3 is 14 amino acids. V was shortened by 7 bases and J by 1 base, with 10 bases between the two germline ends. CDR3 residues: CASTRPGNTGELFF. For the CDR3, the DNA is TGTGCCAGCACCCGTCCGGGGAACACCGGGGAGCTGTTTTTT.

This chain links TRBV6-2 or TRBV6-3 with TRBJ2-1, with 9 positions matching TRBD2. V shed 5 bases and J 2 bases; nucleotides not matched to a gene: 7. Germline V lookup: CDR1 MNHEY, CDR2 SVGEGT. This CDR3 has 16 residues. This CDR3 reads CASSPPAGGPYNEQFF. CDR3 nucleotide sequence: TGTGCCAGCAGTCCACCAGCGGGAGGCCCCTACAATGAGCAGTTCTTC.

This clone was observed a few times. V usage is TRBV19 and J usage is TRBJ2-1, with 8 bases that match TRBD2. The length of the CDR3 is 17 residues. Germline CDR1 reads LNHDA; CDR2 reads SQIVND (reference sequence). J was trimmed by 4 bases and V by 7 bases; bases with no gene match: 15. CDR3 in DNA: TGTGCCAGTACGAAAAGATGGACCGGGACTAGGTACAATGAGCAGTTCTTC. Its protein is CASTKRWTGTRYNEQFF.

This clone was observed once. This chain links TRBV19 with TRBJ1-1; TRBD1 matches 8 bases. V gave up 5 bases and J gave up 1 base; unmatched junction bases: 6. There are 15 residues in the CDR3. In germline, CDR1 is LNHDA, CDR2 SQIVND (reference sequence). The CDR3 protein is CASSGYRGANTEAFF. In DNA form, the CDR3 reads TGTGCCAGTAGTGGATACAGGGGGGCGAACACTGAAGCTTTCTTT.

The gene calls are TRBV2 and TRBJ1-6; 11 bases align to TRBD1. The CDR3 is 14 amino acids. V shed 3 bases and J 10 bases; nucleotides not matched to a gene: 2. CDR1 is SNHLY and CDR2 is FYNNEI in the germline V gene. CDR3 region: CASSEGQGVSPLHF. The CDR3 coding sequence is TGTGCCAGCAGTGAGGGACAGGGGGTCTCACCCCTCCACTTT.